This TCR beta chain was recorded in a study of beta chain features in type 1 diabetes. The overall study: Patients were similar to healthy donors in age and gender (as well as in cell yields). General study results and limits: The study found that naive, central memory and Treg TCRB repertoires appeared more similar in patients than in healthy donors. There was no resolution here of whether HLA type influences TCRB rearrangement.

Sorting that relied on CD45RO/CCR7/CD25/CD127/CD95/CD27 yielded CD4+ naive, central memory, regulatory and stem cell-like memory cells. Points on this clone: Its antigen is still unknown.

Per germline, CDR1 SQVTM and CDR2 ANQGSEA. The V gene lost 4 bases and the J gene lost 9 bases, with 22 bases spanning the gap. This CDR3 has 15 residues. Expressed TCRB transcripts were sequenced after all isolated RNA was converted to cDNA. TCRdb's table, derived via immunoSEQ multiplex PCR, lists solely in-frame clones and lacks some. This sample has about 150,000 clones, with about 10% found just once. This chain uses TRBV29-1 with TRBJ1-5; TRBD1 is a possible D gene (5 bases). This receptor was identified in a man younger than 35 in good health. The sample consisted of central memory CD4+ T cells from blood. In nucleotides, the CDR3 is TGCAGCGTTGGTGGTACTCTTCGGGGGTCAGGGCCCCAGCATTTT. It specifies CSVGGTLRGSGPQHF.